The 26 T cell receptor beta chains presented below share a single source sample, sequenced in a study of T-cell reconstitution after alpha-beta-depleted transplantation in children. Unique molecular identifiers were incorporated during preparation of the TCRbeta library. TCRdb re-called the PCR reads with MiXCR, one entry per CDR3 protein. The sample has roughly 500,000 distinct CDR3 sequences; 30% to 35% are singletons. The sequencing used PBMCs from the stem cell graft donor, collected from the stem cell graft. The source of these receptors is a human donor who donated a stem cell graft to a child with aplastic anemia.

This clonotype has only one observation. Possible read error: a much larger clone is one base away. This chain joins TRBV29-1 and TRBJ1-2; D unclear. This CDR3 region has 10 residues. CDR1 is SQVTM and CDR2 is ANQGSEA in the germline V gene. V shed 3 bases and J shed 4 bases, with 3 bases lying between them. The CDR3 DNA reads TGCAGCGTTGAGACCTATGGCTACACCTTC. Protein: CSVETYGYTF.

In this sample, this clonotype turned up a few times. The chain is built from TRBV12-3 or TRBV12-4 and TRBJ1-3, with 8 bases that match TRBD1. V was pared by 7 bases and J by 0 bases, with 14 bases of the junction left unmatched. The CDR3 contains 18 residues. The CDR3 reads CASTPVVGQALSGNTIYF. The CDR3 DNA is TGTGCCAGCACCCCAGTAGTGGGACAGGCCCTCTCTGGAAACACCATATATTTT.

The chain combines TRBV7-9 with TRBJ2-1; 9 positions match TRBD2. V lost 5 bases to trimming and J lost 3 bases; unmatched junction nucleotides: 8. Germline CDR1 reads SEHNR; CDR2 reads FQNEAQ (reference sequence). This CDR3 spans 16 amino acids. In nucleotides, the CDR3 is TGTGCCAGCAGCCCCCCTAGCGGGGAGGACTACAATGAGCAGTTCTTC. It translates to CASSPPSGEDYNEQFF.

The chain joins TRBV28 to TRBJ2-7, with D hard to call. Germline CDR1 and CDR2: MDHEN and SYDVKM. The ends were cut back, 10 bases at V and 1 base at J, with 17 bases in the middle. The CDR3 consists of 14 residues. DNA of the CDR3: TGTGCCATGAGCCCCGGCCTACTATCCTACGAGCAGTACGTC. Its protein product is CAMSPGLLSYEQYV.

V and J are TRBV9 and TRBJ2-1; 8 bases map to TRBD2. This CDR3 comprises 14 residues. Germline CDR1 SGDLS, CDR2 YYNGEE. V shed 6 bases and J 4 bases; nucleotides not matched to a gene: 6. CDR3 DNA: TGTGCCAGCACGACGGGGGGGAGGTACAATGAGCAGTTCTTC. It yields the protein CASTTGGRYNEQFF.

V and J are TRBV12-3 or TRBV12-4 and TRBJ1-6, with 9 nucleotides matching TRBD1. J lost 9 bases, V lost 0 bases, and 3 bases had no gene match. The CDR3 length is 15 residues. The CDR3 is CASSLAGTGSSPLHF. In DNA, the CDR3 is TGTGCCAGCAGTTTAGCCGGGACAGGGTCTTCACCCCTCCACTTT.

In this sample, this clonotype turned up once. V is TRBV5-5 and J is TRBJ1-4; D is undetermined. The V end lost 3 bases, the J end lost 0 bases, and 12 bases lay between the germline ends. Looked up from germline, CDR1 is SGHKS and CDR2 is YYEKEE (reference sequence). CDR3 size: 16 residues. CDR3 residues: CASSSTQRTTNEKLFF. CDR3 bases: TGTGCCAGCAGCTCAACACAACGTACAACTAATGAAAAACTGTTTTTT.

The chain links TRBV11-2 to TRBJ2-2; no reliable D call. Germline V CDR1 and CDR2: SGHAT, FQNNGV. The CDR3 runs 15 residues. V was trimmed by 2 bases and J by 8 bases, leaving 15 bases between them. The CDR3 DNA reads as TGTGCCAGCAGCTTAAACGGCCGCAAGGTGGGGGAGCTGTTTTTT. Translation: CASSLNGRKVGELFF.

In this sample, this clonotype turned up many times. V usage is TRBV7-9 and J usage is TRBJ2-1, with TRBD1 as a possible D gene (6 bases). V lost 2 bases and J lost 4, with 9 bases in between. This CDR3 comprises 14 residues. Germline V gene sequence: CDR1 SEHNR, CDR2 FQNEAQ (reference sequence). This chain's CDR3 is CASSLMTGYNEQFF. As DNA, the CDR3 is TGTGCCAGCAGCTTAATGACAGGTTACAATGAGCAGTTCTTC.

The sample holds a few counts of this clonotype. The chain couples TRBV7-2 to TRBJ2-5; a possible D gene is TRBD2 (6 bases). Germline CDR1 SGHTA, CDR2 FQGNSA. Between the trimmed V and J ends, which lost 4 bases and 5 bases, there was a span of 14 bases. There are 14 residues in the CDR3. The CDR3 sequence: CASSSPGVRETQYF. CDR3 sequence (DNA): TGTGCCAGCAGCTCGCCGGGAGTGAGGGAGACCCAGTACTTC. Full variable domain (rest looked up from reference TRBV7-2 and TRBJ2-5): GAGVSQSPSNKVTEKGKDVELRCDPISGHTALYWYRQSLGQGLEFLIYFQGNSAPDKSGLPSDRFSAERTGGSVSTLTIQRTQQEDSAVYLCASSSPGVRETQYFGPGTRLLVL.

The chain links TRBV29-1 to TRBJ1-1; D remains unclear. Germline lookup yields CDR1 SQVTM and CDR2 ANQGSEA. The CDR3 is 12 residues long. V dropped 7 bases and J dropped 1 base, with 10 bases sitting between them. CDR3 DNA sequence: TGCAGCGAAGCCCGTACGAACACTGAAGCTTTCTTT. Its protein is CSEARTNTEAFF. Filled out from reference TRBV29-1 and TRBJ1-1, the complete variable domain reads SAVISQKPSRDICQRGTSLTIQCQVDSQVTMMFWYRQQPGQSLTLIATANQGSEATYESGFVIDKFPISRPNLTFSTLTVSNMSPEDSSIYLCSEARTNTEAFFGQGTRLTVV.

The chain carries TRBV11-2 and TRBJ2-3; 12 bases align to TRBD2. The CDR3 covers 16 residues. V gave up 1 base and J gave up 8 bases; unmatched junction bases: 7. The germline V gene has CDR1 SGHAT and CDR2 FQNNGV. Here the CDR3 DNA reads TGTGCCAGCAGCTTAGGGACTAGCGGGACGTCGGTTACGCAGTATTTT. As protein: CASSLGTSGTSVTQYF.

DNA for the CDR3: TGTGCCAGCAGCTCACCCTGGGGGAGGGCCGGGGAGCTGTTTTTT. It specifies CASSSPWGRAGELFF. The chain carries TRBV7-6 and TRBJ2-2; 7 nucleotides agree with TRBD2. Unmatched junction bases numbered 8, after V lost 4 bases and J lost 6 bases. Germline assignment: CDR1 SGHVS and CDR2 FNYEAQ. The CDR3 loop spans 15 amino acids.

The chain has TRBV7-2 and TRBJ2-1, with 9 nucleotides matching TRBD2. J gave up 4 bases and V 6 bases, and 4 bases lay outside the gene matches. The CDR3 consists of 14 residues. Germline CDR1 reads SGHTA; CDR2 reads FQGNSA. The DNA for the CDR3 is TGTGCCAGCAGGGGGGCGGGAGGGTACAATGAGCAGTTCTTC. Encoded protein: CASRGAGGYNEQFF.

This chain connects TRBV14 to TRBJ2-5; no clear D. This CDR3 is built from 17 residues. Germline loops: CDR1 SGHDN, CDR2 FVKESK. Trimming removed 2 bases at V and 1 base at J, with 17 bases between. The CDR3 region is CASSQRGTLIFQETQYF. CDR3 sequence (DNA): TGTGCCAGCAGCCAACGAGGAACTTTGATCTTCCAAGAGACCCAGTACTTC.

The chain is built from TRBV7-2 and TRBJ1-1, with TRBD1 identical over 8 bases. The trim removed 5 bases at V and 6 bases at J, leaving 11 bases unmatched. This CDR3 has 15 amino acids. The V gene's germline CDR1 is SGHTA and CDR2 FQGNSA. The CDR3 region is CASSPLDRVGSEAFF. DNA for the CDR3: TGTGCCAGCAGCCCCTTGGACAGGGTAGGATCTGAAGCTTTCTTT.

The CDR3 DNA is TGCGCCAGCAGCCAAGATTATATAAAGAGCGATGAGCAGTTCTTC. Translating it yields CASSQDYIKSDEQFF. The chain carries TRBV4-3 and TRBJ2-1; D is undetermined. The CDR3 spans 15 residues. The germline V and J ends were trimmed by 0 bases and 8 bases, with 14 bases remaining between them. Germline V gene sequence: CDR1 LGHNA, CDR2 YSLEER.

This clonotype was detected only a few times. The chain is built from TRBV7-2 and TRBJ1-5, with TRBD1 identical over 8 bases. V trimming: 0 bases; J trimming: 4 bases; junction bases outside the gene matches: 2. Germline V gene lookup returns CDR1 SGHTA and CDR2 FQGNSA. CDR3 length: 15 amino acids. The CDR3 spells CASSLAGQGNQPQHF. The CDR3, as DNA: TGTGCCAGCAGCTTAGCCGGACAGGGAAATCAGCCCCAGCATTTT.

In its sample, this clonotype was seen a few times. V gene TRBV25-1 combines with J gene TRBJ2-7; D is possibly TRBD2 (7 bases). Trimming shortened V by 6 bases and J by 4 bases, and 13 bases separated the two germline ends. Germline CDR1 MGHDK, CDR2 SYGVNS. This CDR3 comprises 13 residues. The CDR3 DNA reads TGTGCCAGCAGGCAGGGGCGGGAGTACGAGCAGTACTTC. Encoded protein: CASRQGREYEQYF.

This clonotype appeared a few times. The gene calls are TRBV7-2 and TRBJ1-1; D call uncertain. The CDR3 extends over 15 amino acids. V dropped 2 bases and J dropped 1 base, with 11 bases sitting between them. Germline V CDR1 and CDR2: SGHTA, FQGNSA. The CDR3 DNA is TGTGCCAGCAGCTTAAGGTGGGATAGGAACACTGAAGCTTTCTTT. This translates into CASSLRWDRNTEAFF.

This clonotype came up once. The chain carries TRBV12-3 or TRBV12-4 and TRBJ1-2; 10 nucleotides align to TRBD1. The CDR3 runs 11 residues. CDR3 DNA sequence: TGTACAACAGACAGGGGGCATGGCTACACCTTC. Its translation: CTTDRGHGYTF.

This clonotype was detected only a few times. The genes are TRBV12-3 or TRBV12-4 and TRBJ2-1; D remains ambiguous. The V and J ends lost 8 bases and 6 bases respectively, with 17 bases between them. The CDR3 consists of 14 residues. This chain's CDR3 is CASALTQTPNEQFF. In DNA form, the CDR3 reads TGTGCCAGCGCTCTAACCCAGACTCCCAATGAGCAGTTCTTC.

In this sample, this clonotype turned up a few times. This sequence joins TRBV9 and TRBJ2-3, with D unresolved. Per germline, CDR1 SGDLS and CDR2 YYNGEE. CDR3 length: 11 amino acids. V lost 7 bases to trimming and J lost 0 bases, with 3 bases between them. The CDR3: CASASTDTQYF. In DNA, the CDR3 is TGTGCCAGCGCCAGCACAGATACGCAGTATTTT.

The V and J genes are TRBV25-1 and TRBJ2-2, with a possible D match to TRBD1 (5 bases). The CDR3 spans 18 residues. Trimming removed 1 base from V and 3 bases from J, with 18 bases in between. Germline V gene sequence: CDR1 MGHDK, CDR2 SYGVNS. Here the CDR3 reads CASSEFSGQGLYTGELFF. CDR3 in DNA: TGTGCCAGCAGTGAATTTTCCGGGCAGGGTCTTTACACCGGGGAGCTGTTTTTT. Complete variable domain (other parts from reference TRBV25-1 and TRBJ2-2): EADIYQTPRYLVIGTGKKITLECSQTMGHDKMYWYQQDPGMELHLIHYSYGVNSTEKGDLSSESTVSRIRTEHFPLTLESARPSHTSQYLCASSEFSGQGLYTGELFFGEGSRLTVL.

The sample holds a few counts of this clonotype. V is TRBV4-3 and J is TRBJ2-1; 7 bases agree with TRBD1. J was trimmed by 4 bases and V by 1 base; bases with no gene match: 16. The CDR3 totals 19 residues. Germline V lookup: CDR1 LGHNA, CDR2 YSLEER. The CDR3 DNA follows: TGCGCCAGCAGCCAAGGGGTGGCCCGAGGGGGCTTAGTGTACAATGAGCAGTTCTTC. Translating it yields CASSQGVARGGLVYNEQFF.

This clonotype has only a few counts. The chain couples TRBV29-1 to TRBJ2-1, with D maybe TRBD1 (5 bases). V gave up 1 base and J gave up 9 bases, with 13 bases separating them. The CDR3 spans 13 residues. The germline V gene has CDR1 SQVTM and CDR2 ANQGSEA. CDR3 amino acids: CSVEAGPQGEQFF. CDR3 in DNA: TGCAGCGTTGAAGCGGGCCCCCAGGGTGAGCAGTTCTTC.